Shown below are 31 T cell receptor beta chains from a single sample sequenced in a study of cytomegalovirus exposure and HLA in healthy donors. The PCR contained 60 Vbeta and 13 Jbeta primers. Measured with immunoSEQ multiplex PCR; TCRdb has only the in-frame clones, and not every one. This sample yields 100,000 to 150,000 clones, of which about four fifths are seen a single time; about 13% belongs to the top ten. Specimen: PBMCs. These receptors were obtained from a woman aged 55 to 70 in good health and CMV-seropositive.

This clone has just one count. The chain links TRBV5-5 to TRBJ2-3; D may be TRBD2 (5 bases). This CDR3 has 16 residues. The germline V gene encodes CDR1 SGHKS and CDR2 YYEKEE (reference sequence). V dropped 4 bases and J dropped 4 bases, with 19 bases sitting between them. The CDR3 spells CASSRPGSSQADTQYF. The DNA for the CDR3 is TGTGCCAGCAGCCGCCCGGGGAGTTCCCAGGCAGATACGCAGTATTTT. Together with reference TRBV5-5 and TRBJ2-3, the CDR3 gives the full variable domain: DAGVTQSPTHLIKTRGQQVTLRCSPISGHKSVSWYQQVLGQGPQFIFQYYEKEERGRGNFPDRFSARQFPNYSSELNVNALLLGDSALYLCASSRPGSSQADTQYFGPGTRLTVL.

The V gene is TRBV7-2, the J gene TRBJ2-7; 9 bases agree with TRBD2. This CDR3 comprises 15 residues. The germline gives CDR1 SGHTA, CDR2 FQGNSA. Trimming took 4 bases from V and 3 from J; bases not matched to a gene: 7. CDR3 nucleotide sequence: TGTGCCAGCAGCTCTTCGGGACTAGCCCACTACGAGCAGTACTTC. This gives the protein CASSSSGLAHYEQYF.

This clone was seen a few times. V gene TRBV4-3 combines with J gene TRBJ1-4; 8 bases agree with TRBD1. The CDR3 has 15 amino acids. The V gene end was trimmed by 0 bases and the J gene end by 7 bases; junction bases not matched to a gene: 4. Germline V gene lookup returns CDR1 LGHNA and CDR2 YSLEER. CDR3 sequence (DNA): TGCGCCAGCAGCCAAGATCCCAGGGGGCCTGAAAAACTGTTTTTT. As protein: CASSQDPRGPEKLFF.

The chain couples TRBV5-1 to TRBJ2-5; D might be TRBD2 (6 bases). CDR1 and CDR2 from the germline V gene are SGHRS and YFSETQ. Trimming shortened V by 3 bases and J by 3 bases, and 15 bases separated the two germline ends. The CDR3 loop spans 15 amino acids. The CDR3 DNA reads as TGCGCCAGCAGCTGGGGATCCGCTAGCGAAGAGACCCAGTACTTC. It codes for CASSWGSASEETQYF.

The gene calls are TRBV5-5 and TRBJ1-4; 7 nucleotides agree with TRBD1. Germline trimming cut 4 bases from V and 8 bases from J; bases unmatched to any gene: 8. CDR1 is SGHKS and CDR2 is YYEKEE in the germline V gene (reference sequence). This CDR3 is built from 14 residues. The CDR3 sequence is CASSQGQSWEKLFF. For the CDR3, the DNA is TGTGCCAGCAGCCAGGGACAGAGCTGGGAAAAACTGTTTTTT.

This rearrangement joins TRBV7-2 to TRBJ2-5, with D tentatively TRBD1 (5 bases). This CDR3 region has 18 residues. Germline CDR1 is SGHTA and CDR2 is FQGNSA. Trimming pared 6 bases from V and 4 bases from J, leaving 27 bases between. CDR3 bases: TGTGCCAGCAGATCCGATCGACAGAACCGAGGTCTAGTAGAGACCCAGTACTTC. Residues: CASRSDRQNRGLVETQYF.

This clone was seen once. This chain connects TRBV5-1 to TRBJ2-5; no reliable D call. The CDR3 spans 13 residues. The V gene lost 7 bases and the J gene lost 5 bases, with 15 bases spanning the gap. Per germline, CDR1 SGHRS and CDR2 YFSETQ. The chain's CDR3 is CASCLNSLETQYF. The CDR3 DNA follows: TGCGCCAGCTGCCTGAACAGTCTTGAGACCCAGTACTTC.

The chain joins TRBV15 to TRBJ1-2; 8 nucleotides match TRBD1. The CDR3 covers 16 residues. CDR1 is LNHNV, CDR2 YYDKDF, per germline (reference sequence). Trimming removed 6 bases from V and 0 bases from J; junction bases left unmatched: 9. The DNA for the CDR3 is TGTGCCACCAGAAATTGGACAGGGCAAACTAACTATGGCTACACCTTC. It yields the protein CATRNWTGQTNYGYTF.

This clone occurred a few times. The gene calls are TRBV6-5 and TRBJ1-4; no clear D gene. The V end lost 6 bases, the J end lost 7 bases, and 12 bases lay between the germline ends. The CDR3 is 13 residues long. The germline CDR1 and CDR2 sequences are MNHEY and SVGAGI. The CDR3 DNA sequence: TGTGCCAGCAGCCCTAGGTGGAGTGAAAAACTGTTTTTT. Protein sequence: CASSPRWSEKLFF.

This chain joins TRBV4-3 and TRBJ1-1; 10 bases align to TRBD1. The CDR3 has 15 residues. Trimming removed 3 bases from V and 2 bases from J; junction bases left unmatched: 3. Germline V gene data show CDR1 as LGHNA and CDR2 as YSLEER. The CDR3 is CASSQETGGNTEAFF. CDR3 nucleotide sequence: TGCGCCAGCAGCCAGGAGACAGGGGGCAACACTGAAGCTTTCTTT.

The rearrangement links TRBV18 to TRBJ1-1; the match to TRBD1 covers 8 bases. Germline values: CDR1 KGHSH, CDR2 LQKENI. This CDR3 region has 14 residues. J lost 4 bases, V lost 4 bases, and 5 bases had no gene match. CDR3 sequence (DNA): TGTGCCAGCTCACTACAGGGGGGGGTCACTGAAGCTTTCTTT. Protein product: CASSLQGGVTEAFF.

The CDR3 loop reads CASSARDIGSPQHF. CDR3 in DNA: TGTGCCAGCAGCGCCAGGGATATAGGGTCTCCCCAGCATTTT. J is TRBJ1-5 and V is TRBV9, with a weak D call TRBD1 (5 bases). The germline V gene encodes CDR1 SGDLS and CDR2 YYNGEE. Trimming took off 3 bases at V and 10 bases at J, with 17 bases between the two ends. CDR3 length: 14 residues.

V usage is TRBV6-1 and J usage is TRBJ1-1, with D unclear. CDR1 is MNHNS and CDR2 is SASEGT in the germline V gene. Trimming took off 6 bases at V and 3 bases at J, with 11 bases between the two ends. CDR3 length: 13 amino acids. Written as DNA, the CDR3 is TGTGCCAGCAGATCCCGGGAGTACACTGAAGCTTTCTTT. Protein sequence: CASRSREYTEAFF.

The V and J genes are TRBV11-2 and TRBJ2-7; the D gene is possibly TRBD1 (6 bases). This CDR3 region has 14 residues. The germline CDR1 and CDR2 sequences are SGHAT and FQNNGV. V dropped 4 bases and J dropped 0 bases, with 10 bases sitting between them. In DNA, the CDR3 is TGTGCCAGCAGCTACTCAGGGGTCTCCTACGAGCAGTACTTC. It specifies CASSYSGVSYEQYF.

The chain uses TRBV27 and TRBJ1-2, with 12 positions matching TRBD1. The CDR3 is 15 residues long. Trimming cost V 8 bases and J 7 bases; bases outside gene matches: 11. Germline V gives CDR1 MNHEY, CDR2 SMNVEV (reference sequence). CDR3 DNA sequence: TGTGCCAGCTCGAGTACGGGACAGGGGGCGGGTGGCTACACCTTC. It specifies CASSSTGQGAGGYTF.

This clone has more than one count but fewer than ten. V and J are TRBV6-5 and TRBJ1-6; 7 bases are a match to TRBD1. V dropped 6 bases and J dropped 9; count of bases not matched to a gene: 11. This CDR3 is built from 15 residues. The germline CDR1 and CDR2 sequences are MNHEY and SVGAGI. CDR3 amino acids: CASSQVPGQSSPLHF. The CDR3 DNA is TGTGCCAGCAGCCAAGTCCCGGGACAGAGTTCACCCCTCCACTTT.

The CDR3 spells CASSPGLAGIQETQYF. CDR3 DNA: TGTGCCAGCAGCCCGGGACTAGCGGGAATCCAAGAGACCCAGTACTTC. The gene calls are TRBV9 and TRBJ2-5, with 13 bases that match TRBD2. After removal of 4 bases from V and 1 base from J, the junction contained 4 bases not matched to a gene. Germline loops: CDR1 SGDLS, CDR2 YYNGEE. The CDR3 loop spans 16 amino acids.

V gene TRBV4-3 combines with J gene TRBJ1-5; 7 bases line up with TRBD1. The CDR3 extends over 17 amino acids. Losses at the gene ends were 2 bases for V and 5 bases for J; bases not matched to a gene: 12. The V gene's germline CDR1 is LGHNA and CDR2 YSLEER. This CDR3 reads CASSQQFDRVRDQPQHF. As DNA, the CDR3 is TGCGCCAGCAGCCAACAATTCGACAGGGTTAGAGATCAGCCCCAGCATTTT.

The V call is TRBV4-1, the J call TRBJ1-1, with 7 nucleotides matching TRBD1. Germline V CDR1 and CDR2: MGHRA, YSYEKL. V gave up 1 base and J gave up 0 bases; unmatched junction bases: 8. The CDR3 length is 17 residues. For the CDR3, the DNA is TGCGCCAGCAGCCAAGGACCGGGACAGAGGATGAACACTGAAGCTTTCTTT. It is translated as CASSQGPGQRMNTEAFF.

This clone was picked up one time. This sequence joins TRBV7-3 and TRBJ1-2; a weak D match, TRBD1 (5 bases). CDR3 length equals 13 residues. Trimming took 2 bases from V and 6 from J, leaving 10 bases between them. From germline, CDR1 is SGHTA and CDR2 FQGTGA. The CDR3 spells CASSLGGADGYTF. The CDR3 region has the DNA TGTGCCAGCAGCTTAGGTGGGGCGGATGGCTACACCTTC.

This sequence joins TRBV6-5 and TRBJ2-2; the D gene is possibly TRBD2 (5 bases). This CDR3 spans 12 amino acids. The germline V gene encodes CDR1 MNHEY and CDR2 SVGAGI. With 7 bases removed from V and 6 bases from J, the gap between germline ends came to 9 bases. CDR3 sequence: CASTGVAGELFF. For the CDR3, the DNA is TGTGCCAGCACCGGGGTTGCCGGGGAGCTGTTTTTT.

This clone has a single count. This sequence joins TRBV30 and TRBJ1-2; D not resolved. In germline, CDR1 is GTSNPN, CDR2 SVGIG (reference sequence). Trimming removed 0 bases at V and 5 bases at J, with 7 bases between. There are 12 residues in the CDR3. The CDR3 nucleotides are TGTGCCTGGAGTGTACAGAGATATGGCTACACCTTC. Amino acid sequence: CAWSVQRYGYTF.

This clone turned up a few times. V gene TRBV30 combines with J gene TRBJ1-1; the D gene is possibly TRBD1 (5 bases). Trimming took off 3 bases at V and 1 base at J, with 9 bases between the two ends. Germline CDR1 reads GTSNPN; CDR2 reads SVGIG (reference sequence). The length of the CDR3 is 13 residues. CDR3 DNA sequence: TGTGCCTGGAGGATTACAGGGAACACTGAAGCTTTCTTT. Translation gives CAWRITGNTEAFF.

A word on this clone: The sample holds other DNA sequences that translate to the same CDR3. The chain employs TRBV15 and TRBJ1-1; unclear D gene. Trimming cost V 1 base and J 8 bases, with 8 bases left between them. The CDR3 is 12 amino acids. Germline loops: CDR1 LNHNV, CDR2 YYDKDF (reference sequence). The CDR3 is CATSRVADEAFF. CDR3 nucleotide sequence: TGTGCCACCAGCAGAGTAGCAGACGAAGCTTTCTTT.

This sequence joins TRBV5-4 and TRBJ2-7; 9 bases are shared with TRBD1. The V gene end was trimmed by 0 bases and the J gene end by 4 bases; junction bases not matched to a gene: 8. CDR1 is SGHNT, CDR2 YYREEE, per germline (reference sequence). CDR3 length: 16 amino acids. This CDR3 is CASSLGGGTGQYEQYF. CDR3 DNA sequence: TGTGCCAGCAGCTTGGGTGGCGGGACAGGGCAATACGAGCAGTACTTC.

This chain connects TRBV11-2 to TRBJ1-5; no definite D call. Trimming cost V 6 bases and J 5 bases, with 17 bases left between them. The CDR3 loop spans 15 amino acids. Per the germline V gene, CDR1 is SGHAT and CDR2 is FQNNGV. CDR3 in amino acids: CASSLRAGSDQPQHF. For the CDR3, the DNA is TGTGCCAGCAGTCTACGTGCGGGTTCCGATCAGCCCCAGCATTTT. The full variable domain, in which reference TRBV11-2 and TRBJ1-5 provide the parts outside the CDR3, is EAGVAQSPRYKIIEKRQSVAFWCNPISGHATLYWYQQILGQGPKLLIQFQNNGVVDDSQLPKDRFSAERLKGVDSTLKIQPAKLEDSAVYLCASSLRAGSDQPQHFGDGTRLSIL.

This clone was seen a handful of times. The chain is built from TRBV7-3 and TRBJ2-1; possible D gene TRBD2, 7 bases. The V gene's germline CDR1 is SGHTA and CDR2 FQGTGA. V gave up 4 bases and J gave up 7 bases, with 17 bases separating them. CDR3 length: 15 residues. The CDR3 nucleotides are TGTGCCAGCAGCTCCTACGGGGGGCGCACGAATGAGCAGTTCTTC. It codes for CASSSYGGRTNEQFF.

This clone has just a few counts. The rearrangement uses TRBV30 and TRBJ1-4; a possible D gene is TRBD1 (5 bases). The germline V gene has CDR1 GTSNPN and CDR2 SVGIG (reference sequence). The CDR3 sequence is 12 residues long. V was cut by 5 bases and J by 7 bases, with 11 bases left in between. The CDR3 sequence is CAWARVSEKLFF. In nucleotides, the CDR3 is TGTGCCTGGGCCAGGGTTTCTGAAAAACTGTTTTTT.

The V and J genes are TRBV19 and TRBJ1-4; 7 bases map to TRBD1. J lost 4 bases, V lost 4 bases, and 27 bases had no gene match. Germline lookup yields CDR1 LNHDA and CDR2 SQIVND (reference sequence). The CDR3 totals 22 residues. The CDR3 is CASSRFRTDTGEFPQLNEKLFF. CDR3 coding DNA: TGTGCCAGTAGTAGATTCCGTACCGATACAGGGGAGTTCCCCCAACTTAATGAAAAACTGTTTTTT.

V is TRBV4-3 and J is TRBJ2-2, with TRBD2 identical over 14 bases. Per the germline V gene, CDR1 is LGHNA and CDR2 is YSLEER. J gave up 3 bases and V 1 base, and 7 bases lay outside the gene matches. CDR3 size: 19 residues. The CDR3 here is CASSQGGTSGGLYTGELFF. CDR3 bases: TGCGCCAGCAGCCAAGGGGGGACTAGCGGGGGCCTATACACCGGGGAGCTGTTTTTT.

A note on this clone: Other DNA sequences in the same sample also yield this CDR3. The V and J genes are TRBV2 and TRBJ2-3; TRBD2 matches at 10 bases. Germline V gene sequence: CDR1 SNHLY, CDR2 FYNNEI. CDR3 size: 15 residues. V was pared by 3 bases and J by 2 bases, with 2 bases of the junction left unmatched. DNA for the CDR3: TGTGCCAGCAGTGAGGGACTAGCGCACACAGATACGCAGTATTTT. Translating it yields CASSEGLAHTDTQYF.